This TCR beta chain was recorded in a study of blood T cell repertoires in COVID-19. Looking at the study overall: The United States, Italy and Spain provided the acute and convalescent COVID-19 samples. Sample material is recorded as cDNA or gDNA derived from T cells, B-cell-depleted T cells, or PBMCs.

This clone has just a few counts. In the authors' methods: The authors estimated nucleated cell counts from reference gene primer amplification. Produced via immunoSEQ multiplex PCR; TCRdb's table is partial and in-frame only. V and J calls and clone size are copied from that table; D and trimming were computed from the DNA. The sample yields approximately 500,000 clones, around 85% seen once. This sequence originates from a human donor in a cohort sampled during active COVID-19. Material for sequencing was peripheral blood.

This chain's CDR3 is CAISESQITGRLTSGANVLTF. The CDR3 DNA follows: TGTGCCATCAGTGAGTCGCAAATTACGGGTCGACTGACCTCTGGGGCCAACGTCCTGACTTTC. The gene calls are TRBV10-3 and TRBJ2-6; no definite D call. V was clipped by 0 bases and J by 0 bases, with 21 bases between them. The CDR3 contains 21 residues. CDR1 ENHRY and CDR2 SYGVKD come from the germline V gene.